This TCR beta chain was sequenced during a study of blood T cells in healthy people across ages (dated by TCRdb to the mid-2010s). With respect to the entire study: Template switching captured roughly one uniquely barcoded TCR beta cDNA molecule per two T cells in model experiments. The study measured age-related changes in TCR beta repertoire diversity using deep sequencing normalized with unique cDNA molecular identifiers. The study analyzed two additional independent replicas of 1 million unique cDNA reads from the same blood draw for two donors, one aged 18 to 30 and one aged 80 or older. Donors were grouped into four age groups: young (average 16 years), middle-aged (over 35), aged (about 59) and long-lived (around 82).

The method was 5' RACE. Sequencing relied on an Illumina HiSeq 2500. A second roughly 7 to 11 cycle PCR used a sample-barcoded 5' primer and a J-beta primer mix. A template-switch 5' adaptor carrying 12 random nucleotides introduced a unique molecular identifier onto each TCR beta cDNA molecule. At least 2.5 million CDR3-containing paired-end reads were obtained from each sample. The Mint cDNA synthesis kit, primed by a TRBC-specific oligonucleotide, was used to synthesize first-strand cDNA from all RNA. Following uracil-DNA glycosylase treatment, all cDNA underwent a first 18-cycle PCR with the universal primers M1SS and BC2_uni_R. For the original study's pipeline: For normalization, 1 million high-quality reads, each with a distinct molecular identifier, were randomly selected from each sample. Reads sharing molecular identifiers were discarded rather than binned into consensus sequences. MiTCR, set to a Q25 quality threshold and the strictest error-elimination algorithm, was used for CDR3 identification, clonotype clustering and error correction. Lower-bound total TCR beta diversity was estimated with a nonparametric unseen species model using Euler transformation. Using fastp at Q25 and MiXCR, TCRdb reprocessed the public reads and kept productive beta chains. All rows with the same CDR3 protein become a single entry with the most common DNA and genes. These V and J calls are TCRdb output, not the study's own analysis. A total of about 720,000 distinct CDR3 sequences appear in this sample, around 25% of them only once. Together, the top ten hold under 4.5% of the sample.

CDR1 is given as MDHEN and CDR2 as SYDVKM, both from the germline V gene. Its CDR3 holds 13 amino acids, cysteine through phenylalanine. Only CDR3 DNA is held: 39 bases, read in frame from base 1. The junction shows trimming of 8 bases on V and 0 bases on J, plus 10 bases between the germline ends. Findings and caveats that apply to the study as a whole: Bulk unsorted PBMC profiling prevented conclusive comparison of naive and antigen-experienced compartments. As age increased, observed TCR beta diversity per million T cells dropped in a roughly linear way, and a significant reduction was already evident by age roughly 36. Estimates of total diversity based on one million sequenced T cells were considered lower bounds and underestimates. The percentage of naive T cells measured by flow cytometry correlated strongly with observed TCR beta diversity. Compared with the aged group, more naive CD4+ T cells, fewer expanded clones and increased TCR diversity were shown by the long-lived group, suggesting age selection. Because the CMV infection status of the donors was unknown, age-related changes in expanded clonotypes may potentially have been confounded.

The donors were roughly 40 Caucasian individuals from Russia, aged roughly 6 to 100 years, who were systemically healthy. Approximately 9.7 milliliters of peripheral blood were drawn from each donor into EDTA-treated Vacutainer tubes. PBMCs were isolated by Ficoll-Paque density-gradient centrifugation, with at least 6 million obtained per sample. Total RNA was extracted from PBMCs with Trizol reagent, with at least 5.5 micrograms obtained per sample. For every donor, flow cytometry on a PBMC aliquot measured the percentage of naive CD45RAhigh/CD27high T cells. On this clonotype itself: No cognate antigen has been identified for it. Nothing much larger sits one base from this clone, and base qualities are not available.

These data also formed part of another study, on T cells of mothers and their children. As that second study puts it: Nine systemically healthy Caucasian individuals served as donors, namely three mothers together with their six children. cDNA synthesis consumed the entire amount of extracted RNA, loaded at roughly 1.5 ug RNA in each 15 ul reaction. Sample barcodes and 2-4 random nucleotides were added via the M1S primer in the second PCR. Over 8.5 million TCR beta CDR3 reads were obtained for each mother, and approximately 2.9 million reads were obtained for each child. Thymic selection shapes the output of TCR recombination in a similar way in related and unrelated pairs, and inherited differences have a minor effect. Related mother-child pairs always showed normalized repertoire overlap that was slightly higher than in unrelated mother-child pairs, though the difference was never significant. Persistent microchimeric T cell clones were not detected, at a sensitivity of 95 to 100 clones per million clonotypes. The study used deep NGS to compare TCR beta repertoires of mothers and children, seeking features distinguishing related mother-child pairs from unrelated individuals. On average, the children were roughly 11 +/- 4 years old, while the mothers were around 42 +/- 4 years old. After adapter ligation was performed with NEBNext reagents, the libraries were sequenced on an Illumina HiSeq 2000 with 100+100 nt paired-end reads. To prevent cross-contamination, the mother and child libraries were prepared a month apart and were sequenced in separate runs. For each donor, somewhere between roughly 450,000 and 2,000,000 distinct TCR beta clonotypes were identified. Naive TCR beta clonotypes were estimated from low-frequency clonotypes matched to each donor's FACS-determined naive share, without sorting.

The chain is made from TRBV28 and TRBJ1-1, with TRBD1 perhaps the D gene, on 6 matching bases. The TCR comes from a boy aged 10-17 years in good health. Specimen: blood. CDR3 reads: CASLGGLNTEAFF. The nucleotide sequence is TGTGCCAGCCTGGGGGGGCTGAACACTGAAGCTTTCTTT.